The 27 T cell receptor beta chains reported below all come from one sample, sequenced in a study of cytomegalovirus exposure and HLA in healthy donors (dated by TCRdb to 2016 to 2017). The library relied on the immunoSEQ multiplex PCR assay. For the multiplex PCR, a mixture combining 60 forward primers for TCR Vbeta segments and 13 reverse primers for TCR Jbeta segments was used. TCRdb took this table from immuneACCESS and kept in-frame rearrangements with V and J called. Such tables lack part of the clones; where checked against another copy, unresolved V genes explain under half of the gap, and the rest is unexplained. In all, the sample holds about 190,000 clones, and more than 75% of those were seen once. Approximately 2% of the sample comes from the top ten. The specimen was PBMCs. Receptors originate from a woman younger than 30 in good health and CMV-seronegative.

CDR3: CASSPAGGGNTIYF. DNA of the CDR3: TGTGCCAGCTCACCAGCTGGAGGTGGAAACACCATATATTTT. The chain links TRBV18 to TRBJ1-3; D not resolved. From germline, CDR1 is KGHSH and CDR2 LQKENI. V was cut by 2 bases and J by 3 bases, with 8 bases left in between. The CDR3 length is 14 residues.

The CDR3 here is CASRQQGATGYTF. Here the CDR3 DNA reads TGTGCCAGCAGACAACAGGGGGCGACTGGCTACACCTTC. The chain combines TRBV11-2 with TRBJ1-2, with TRBD1 identical over 9 bases. The CDR3 is 13 residues long. Germline V gene lookup returns CDR1 SGHAT and CDR2 FQNNGV. V gave up 6 bases and J gave up 7 bases; unmatched junction bases: 6.

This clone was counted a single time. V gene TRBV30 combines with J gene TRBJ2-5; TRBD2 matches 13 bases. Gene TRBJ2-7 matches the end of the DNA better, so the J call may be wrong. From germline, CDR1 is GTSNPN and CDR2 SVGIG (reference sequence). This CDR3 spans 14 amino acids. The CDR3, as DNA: TGTGCCTGGGATAAGACTAGCGGGAGGAACGAGCAGTACTTC. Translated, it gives CAWDKTSGRNEQYF.

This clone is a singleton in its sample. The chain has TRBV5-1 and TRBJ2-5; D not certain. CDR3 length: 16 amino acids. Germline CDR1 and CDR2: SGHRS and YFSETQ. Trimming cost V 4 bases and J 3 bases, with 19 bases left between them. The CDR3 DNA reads TGCGCCAGCAGCCCCCCCTACTCCCCCGGTAAAGAGACCCAGTACTTC. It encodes CASSPPYSPGKETQYF.

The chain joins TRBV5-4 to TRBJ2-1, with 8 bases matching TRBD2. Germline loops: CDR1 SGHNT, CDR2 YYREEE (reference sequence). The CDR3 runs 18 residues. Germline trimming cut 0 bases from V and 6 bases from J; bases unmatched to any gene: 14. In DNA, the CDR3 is TGTGCCAGCAGCTTGGGGTTAGGACTAGCAAAAATCAGCAATGAGCAGTTCTTC. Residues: CASSLGLGLAKISNEQFF.

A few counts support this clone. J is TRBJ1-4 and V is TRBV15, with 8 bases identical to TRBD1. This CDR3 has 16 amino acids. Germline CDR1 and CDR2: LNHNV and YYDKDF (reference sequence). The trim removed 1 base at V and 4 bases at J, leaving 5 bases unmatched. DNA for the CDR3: TGTGCCACCAGCAGAGGGGGGACAGGAAATAATGAAAAACTGTTTTTT. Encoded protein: CATSRGGTGNNEKLFF.

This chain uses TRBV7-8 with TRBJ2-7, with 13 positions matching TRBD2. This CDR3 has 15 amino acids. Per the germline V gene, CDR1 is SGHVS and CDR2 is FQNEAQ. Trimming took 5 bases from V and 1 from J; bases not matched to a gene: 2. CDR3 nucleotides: TGTGCCAGCAGCAGGACTAGCGGGAGTTCCTACGAGCAGTACTTC. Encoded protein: CASSRTSGSSYEQYF.

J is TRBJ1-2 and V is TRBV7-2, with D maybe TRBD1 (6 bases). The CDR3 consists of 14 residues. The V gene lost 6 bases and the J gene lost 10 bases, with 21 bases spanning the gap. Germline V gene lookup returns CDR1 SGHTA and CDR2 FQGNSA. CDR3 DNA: TGTGCCAGCAGGCAGGGTGGGGGCGCTTCTGACTACACCTTC. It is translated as CASRQGGGASDYTF.

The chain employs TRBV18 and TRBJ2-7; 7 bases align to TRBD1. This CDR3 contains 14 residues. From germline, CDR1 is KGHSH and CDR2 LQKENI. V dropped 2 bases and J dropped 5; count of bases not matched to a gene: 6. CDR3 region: CASSPVTGTNEQYF. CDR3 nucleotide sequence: TGTGCCAGCTCACCAGTGACAGGGACGAACGAGCAGTACTTC.

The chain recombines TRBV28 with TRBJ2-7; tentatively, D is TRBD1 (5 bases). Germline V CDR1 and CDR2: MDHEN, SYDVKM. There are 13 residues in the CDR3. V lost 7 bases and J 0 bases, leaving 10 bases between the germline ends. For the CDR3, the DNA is TGTGCCAGCACCCCAGGGTCCTCCTACGAGCAGTACTTC. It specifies CASTPGSSYEQYF.

Written as DNA, the CDR3 is TGTGCCAGCAGCGCCGGACAGGGCCGGGGTGAAAAACTGTTTTTT. Translating gives CASSAGQGRGEKLFF. The chain links TRBV9 to TRBJ1-4, with 8 nucleotides matching TRBD1. The CDR3 spans 15 residues. Germline values: CDR1 SGDLS, CDR2 YYNGEE. Trimming took 3 bases from V and 7 from J; bases not matched to a gene: 8.

DNA for the CDR3: TGTGCCAGCAGCCCGAAGAGCTCTGGGGCCAACGTCCTGACTTTC. Amino acid sequence: CASSPKSSGANVLTF. The chain employs TRBV7-9 and TRBJ2-6, with D unclear. Germline CDR1 is SEHNR and CDR2 is FQNEAQ (reference sequence). The CDR3 contains 15 residues. V was shortened by 5 bases and J by 0 bases, with 8 bases between the two germline ends.

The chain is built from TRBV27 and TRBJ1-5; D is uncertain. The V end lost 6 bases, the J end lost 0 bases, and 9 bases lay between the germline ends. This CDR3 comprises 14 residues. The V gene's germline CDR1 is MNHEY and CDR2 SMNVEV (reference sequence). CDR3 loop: CASRLRVSNQPQHF. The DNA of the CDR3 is TGTGCCAGCAGGCTGCGGGTTAGCAATCAGCCCCAGCATTTT.

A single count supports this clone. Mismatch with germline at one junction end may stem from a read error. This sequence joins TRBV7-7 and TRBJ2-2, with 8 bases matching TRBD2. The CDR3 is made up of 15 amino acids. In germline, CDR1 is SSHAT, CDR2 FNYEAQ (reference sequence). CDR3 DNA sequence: TGTGCTAGCAGCTCCGGACTAGCAGGGACCGGGGAGCTGTTTTTT. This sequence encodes CASSSGLAGTGELFF.

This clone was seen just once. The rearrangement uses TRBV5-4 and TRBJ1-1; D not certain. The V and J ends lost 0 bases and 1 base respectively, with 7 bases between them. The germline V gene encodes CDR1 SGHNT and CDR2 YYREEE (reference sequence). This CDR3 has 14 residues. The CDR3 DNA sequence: TGTGCCAGCAGCTTGGCAGTCTCGAACACTGAAGCTTTCTTT. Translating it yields CASSLAVSNTEAFF.

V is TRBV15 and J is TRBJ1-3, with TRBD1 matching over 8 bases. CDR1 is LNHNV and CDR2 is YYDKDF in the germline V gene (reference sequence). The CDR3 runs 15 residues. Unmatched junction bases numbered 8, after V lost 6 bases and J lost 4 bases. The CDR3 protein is CATSPDRGSGNTIYF. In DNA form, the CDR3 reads TGTGCCACCAGTCCCGACAGGGGTTCGGGAAACACCATATATTTT.

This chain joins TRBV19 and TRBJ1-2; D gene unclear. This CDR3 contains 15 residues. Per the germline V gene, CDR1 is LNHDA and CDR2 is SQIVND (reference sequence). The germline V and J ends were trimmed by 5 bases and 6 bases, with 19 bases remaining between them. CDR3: CASSLLGGGGNGYTF. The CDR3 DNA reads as TGTGCCAGTAGTCTCCTAGGTGGCGGAGGTAATGGCTACACCTTC.

CDR3 residues: CASSLADRKNTEAFF. The CDR3, as DNA: TGCGCCAGCAGCTTGGCGGACAGGAAGAACACTGAAGCTTTCTTT. The chain carries TRBV5-1 and TRBJ1-1, with 7 bases that match TRBD1. The ends lost 0 bases at V and 1 base at J; junction bases unmatched: 3. The CDR3 consists of 15 residues. The germline V gene encodes CDR1 SGHRS and CDR2 YFSETQ.

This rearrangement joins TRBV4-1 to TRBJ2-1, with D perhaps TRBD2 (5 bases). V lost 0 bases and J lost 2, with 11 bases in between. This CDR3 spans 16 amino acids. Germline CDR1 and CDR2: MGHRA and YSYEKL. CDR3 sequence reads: CASSQEDSLTYNEQFF. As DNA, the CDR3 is TGCGCCAGCAGCCAAGAGGACTCCCTGACCTACAATGAGCAGTTCTTC.

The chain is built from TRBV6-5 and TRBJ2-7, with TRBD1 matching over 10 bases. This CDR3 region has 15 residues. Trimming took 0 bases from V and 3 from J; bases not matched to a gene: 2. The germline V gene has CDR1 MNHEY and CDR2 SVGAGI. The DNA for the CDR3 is TGTGCCAGCAGTTACTCGGGACAGGGGTTCTACGAGCAGTACTTC. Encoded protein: CASSYSGQGFYEQYF.

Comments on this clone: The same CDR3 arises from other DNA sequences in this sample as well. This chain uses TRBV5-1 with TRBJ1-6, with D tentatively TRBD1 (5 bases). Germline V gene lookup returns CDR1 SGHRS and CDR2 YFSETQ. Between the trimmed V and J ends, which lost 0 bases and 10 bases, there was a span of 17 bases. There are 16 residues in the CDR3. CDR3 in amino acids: CASSLDVEQAPSPLHF. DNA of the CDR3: TGCGCCAGCAGCTTGGATGTAGAACAGGCACCGTCACCCCTCCACTTT.

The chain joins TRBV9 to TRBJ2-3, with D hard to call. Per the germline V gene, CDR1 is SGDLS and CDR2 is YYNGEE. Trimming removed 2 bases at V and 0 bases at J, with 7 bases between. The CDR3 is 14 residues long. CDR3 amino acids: CASSVTGSTDTQYF. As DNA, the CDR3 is TGTGCCAGCAGCGTCACCGGGAGCACAGATACGCAGTATTTT.

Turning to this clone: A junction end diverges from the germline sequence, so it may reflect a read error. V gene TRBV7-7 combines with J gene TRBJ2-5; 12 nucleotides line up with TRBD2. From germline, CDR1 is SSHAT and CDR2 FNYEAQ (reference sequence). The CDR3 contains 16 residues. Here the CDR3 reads CASSPGLAGPQETQYF. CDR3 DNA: TGTGCTAGCAGTCCTGGACTAGCGGGGCCCCAAGAGACCCAGTACTTC.

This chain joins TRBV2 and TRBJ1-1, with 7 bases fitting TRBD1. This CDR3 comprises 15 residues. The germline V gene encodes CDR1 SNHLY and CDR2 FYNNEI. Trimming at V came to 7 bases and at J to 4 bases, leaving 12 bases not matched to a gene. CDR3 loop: CASTPRQGGGTEAFF. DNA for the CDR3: TGTGCCAGCACTCCTAGACAGGGCGGAGGCACTGAAGCTTTCTTT.

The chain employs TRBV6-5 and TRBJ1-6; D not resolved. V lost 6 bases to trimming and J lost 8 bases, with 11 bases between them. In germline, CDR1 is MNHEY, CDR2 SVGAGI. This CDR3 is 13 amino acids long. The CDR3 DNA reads TGTGCCAGCAGGGAGCGGAACCATTCACCCCTCCACTTT. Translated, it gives CASRERNHSPLHF.

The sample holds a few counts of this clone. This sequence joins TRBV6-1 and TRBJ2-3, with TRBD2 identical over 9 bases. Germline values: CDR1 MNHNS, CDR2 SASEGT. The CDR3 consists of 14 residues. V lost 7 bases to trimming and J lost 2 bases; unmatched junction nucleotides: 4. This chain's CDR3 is CASNPGLATDTQYF. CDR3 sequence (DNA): TGTGCCAGCAACCCGGGACTAGCCACAGATACGCAGTATTTT.

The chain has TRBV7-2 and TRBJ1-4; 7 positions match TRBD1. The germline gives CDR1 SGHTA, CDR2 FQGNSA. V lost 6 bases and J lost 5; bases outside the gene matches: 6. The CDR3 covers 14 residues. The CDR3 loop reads CASRQGQRNEKLFF. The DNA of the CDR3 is TGTGCCAGCAGGCAGGGACAGCGAAATGAAAAACTGTTTTTT.